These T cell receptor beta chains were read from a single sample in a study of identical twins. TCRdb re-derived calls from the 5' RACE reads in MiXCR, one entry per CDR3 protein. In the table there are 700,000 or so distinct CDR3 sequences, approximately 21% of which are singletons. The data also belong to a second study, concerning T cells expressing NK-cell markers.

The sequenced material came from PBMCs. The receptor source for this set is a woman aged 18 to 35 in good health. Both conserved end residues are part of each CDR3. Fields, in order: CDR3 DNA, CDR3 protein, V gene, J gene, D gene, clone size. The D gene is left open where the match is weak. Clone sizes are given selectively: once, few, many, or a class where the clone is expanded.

CDR3 DNA: TGTGCCGGAGGTTATAGCAATCAGCCCCAGCATTTT; CDR3 protein: CAGGYSNQPQHF; V gene: TRBV6-5; J gene: TRBJ1-5; D gene: .; clone size: .
CDR3 DNA: TGTGCCAGCAGTGGTGGGTTCAGCGGCCAAGAGACCCAGTACTTC; CDR3 protein: CASSGGFSGQETQYF; V gene: TRBV2; J gene: TRBJ2-5; D gene: .; clone size: .
CDR3 DNA: TGTGCCAGCAGTACCCGGGACAGGAGGGCATCACCCCTCCACTTT; CDR3 protein: CASSTRDRRASPLHF; V gene: TRBV6-1; J gene: TRBJ1-6; D gene: TRBD1; clone size: .
CDR3 DNA: TGCGCCAGCAGCGAGGGACTAGCTACTAATGAGCAGTTCTTC; CDR3 protein: CASSEGLATNEQFF; V gene: TRBV5-1; J gene: TRBJ2-1; D gene: TRBD2; clone size: .
CDR3 DNA: TGTGCCAGCAGATCACCGGGACAGAATTCACCCCTCCACTTT; CDR3 protein: CASRSPGQNSPLHF; V gene: TRBV7-2; J gene: TRBJ1-6; D gene: TRBD1; clone size: .
CDR3 DNA: TGTGCCAGCAGTGAATGGGTAGATACGCAGTATTTT; CDR3 protein: CASSEWVDTQYF; V gene: TRBV25-1; J gene: TRBJ2-3; D gene: .; clone size: many
CDR3 DNA: TGCGCCAGCAGCCCTCAGACGGGCTACGGGGTGAACACCGGGGAGCTGTTTTTT; CDR3 protein: CASSPQTGYGVNTGELFF; V gene: TRBV4-3; J gene: TRBJ2-2; D gene: .; clone size: few
CDR3 DNA: TGCAGTGCTTGCAGGGGAGGGGGAACTGAAGCTTTCTTT; CDR3 protein: CSACRGGGTEAFF; V gene: TRBV20-1; J gene: TRBJ1-1; D gene: .; clone size: many
CDR3 DNA: TGTGCCAGCAGTTATAATCCCGCTCCTGGAAACACCATATATTTT; CDR3 protein: CASSYNPAPGNTIYF; V gene: TRBV6-5; J gene: TRBJ1-3; D gene: .; clone size: few
CDR3 DNA: TGTGCCAGCAGCTTCTCCCTCGCTAGCGGGAGATCAGGCAATGAGCAGTTCTTC; CDR3 protein: CASSFSLASGRSGNEQFF; V gene: TRBV5-5; J gene: TRBJ2-1; D gene: TRBD2; clone size: few
CDR3 DNA: TGTGCCAGCAGTGAGGGGAGGGGGGGCCGCAATGAGCAGTTCTTC; CDR3 protein: CASSEGRGGRNEQFF; V gene: TRBV12-3/TRBV12-4; J gene: TRBJ2-1; D gene: .; clone size: few
CDR3 DNA: TGTGCCAGCAGTCCGCCGGGACACCCTCAAAACGAGCAGTACTTC; CDR3 protein: CASSPPGHPQNEQYF; V gene: TRBV12-3/TRBV12-4; J gene: TRBJ2-7; D gene: .; clone size: few
CDR3 DNA: TGTGCCAGCAGCTACCGGGACAGAATCTCTGGGGCCAACGTCCTGACTTTC; CDR3 protein: CASSYRDRISGANVLTF; V gene: TRBV11-2; J gene: TRBJ2-6; D gene: TRBD1; clone size: .
CDR3 DNA: TGTGCCAGCAGCCTATTGAGCGGGGGCGATGAGCAGTTCTTC; CDR3 protein: CASSLLSGGDEQFF; V gene: TRBV3-1; J gene: TRBJ2-1; D gene: TRBD2; clone size: .
CDR3 DNA: TGTGCCATCAGGTTAGCGGGAGGGCCTCGGAATACGCAGTATTTT; CDR3 protein: CAIRLAGGPRNTQYF; V gene: TRBV10-3; J gene: TRBJ2-3; D gene: TRBD2; clone size: .